Below are 23 T cell receptor beta chains sequenced from a single sample in a study of read filtering for tumor transcriptome and immune sequencing. This library used approximately 390 ng RNA and molecular barcoded adaptors spanning alpha/delta and beta/gamma chains. TCRdb re-derived calls from the reads in MiXCR, one entry per CDR3 protein. The top ten hold 16% of the sample, which has approximately 59,000 distinct CDR3 sequences, approximately 13% seen once. What was sequenced was a population of CD138-negative cells sorted from bone marrow. The receptors come from a donor aged 40 or over with multiple myeloma.

This clonotype has at least ten counts. The chain carries TRBV13 and TRBJ1-1, with D possibly TRBD1 on 6 matching bases. Trimming shortened V by 10 bases and J by 0 bases, and 12 bases separated the two germline ends. The CDR3 contains 13 residues. The V gene's germline CDR1 is PRHDT and CDR2 FYEKMQ (reference sequence). CDR3 nucleotide sequence: TGTGCCAACACGGGGGCGATGAACACTGAAGCTTTCTTT. This translates into CANTGAMNTEAFF.

In this sample, this clonotype turned up many times. The rearrangement uses TRBV18 and TRBJ2-3; possibly TRBD1 or TRBD2 for D (5 bases each). The CDR3 loop spans 15 amino acids. The V end was cut by 5 bases, the J end by 1 base, with 13 bases between. The V gene's germline CDR1 is KGHSH and CDR2 LQKENI. The CDR3 protein is CASSTRDGRTDTQYF. The CDR3 coding sequence is TGTGCCAGCTCAACCCGGGACGGACGCACAGATACGCAGTATTTT. Combining the CDR3 with reference TRBV18 and TRBJ2-3 gives the whole variable domain NAGVMQNPRHLVRRRGQEARLRCSPMKGHSHVYWYRQLPEEGLKFMVYLQKENIIDESGMPKERFSAEFPKEGPSILRIQQVVRGDSAAYFCASSTRDGRTDTQYFGPGTRLTVL.

This clonotype was counted many times. The gene calls are TRBV10-2 and TRBJ2-2; 12 positions match TRBD2. From germline, CDR1 is WSHSY and CDR2 SAAADI. The trim removed 6 bases at V and 1 base at J, leaving 3 bases unmatched. CDR3 length: 16 amino acids. CDR3 sequence: CASRMGLAGNTGELFF. The CDR3 region has the DNA TGCGCCAGCAGGATGGGACTAGCGGGGAACACCGGGGAGCTGTTTTTT.

Concerning this clonotype itself: Since a much larger clone is just one base distant, this may be a read error. V is TRBV29-1 and J is TRBJ2-1; D gene uncertain. The CDR3 consists of 16 residues. Germline V CDR1 and CDR2: SQVTM, ANQGSEA. The CDR3 here is CSVEWLFNSPYNGQFF. CDR3 in DNA: TGCAGCGTTGAGTGGTTATTCAATAGCCCCTACAATGGGCAGTTCTTC.

In its sample, this clonotype was seen many times. The chain recombines TRBV6-1 with TRBJ1-5, with TRBD1 matching over 9 bases. Germline values: CDR1 MNHNS, CDR2 SASEGT. V lost 3 bases to trimming and J lost 3 bases; unmatched junction nucleotides: 6. The CDR3 contains 16 residues. The CDR3 bases are TGTGCCAGCAGTGATAAAAGGGACAGGGCCAATCAGCCCCAGCATTTT. This translates into CASSDKRDRANQPQHF.

Ten or more counts support this clonotype. The chain employs TRBV7-9 and TRBJ2-5, with TRBD1 matching over 8 bases. The ends lost 3 bases at V and 0 bases at J; junction bases unmatched: 3. CDR1 is SEHNR and CDR2 is FQNEAQ in the germline V gene (reference sequence). This CDR3 has 15 amino acids. The CDR3 DNA reads as TGTGCCAGCAGCTTGAGGGACAGGTACCAAGAGACCCAGTACTTC. This codes for CASSLRDRYQETQYF. Looking up the rest from reference TRBV7-9 and TRBJ2-5 gives the full variable domain: DTGVSQNPRHKITKRGQNVTFRCDPISEHNRLYWYRQTLGQGPEFLTYFQNEAQLEKSRLLSDRFSAERPKGSFSTLEIQRTEQGDSAMYLCASSLRDRYQETQYFGPGTRLLVL.

The table lists this clonotype with a few counts. This sequence joins TRBV7-9 and TRBJ1-4; D unresolved. Between the trimmed V and J ends, which lost 11 bases and 3 bases, there was a span of 13 bases. This CDR3 has 13 residues. CDR1 and CDR2 (germline): SEHNR, FQNEAQ (reference sequence). CDR3 in DNA: TGTGCCGGCGGCTTACCGGCTAATGAAAAACTGTTTTTT. It translates to CAGGLPANEKLFF.

At least ten counts were recorded for this clonotype. The rearrangement joins TRBV2 to TRBJ1-5, with D maybe TRBD1 (6 bases). Trimming left V 2 bases short and J 8 bases short, with 19 bases between. Germline values: CDR1 SNHLY, CDR2 FYNNEI. This CDR3 region has 16 residues. The CDR3, as DNA: TGTGCCAGCAGTGAATTTCGAACAGGGTGGACGGAGCCCCAGCATTTT. Protein product: CASSEFRTGWTEPQHF.

Of note for this clonotype: A much larger clonotype is one base distant, so this may be a read error. This chain uses TRBV6-2 or TRBV6-3 with TRBJ1-5; D unresolved. The CDR3 sequence is 14 residues long. Germline V lookup: CDR1 MNHEY, CDR2 SVGEGT. The CDR3: CASSYSSRNRPQHF. In DNA, the CDR3 is TGTGCCAGCAGTTACTCGAGTCGCAATCGGCCCCAGCATTTT.

This clonotype was counted at least ten times. The chain recombines TRBV29-1 with TRBJ1-2, with D unclear. The CDR3 loop spans 14 amino acids. Trimming removed 2 bases at V and 8 bases at J, with 18 bases between. The germline V gene has CDR1 SQVTM and CDR2 ANQGSEA. The DNA of the CDR3 is TGCAGCGTTGAAAGGTCCGCGGCCGATACGGGCTACACCTTC. It codes for CSVERSAADTGYTF.

This clonotype was counted ten times or more. The CDR3 nucleotides are TGCGCCAGCAGCACCACTGGGCCTCGGGAGGCGGCTGAAGCTTTCTTT. Amino acid sequence: CASSTTGPREAAEAFF. The chain is built from TRBV5-1 and TRBJ1-1; D is ambiguous. V was cut by 4 bases and J by 6 bases, with 22 bases left in between. This CDR3 has 16 amino acids. The germline gives CDR1 SGHRS, CDR2 YFSETQ.

This clonotype was seen many times. The gene calls are TRBV6-2 or TRBV6-3 and TRBJ1-6, with 8 nucleotides matching TRBD1. Germline V gene sequence: CDR1 MNHEY, CDR2 SVGEGT. The CDR3 loop spans 15 amino acids. J was trimmed by 8 bases and V by 6 bases; bases with no gene match: 9. The CDR3 is CASRRTGLTHSPLHF. The CDR3 DNA is TGTGCCAGCAGACGGACAGGGTTGACACATTCACCCCTCCACTTT.

This clonotype was detected only a few times. This chain joins TRBV5-1 and TRBJ2-3; D is perhaps TRBD2 (6 bases). Germline CDR1 reads SGHRS; CDR2 reads YFSETQ. Trimming shortened V by 4 bases and J by 2 bases, and 14 bases separated the two germline ends. This CDR3 has 15 residues. CDR3 DNA: TGCGCCAGCAGCCCGGCGGGACCTACCACAGATACGCAGTATTTT. It yields the protein CASSPAGPTTDTQYF.

This clonotype was detected many times. The genes are TRBV5-5 and TRBJ2-3, with D perhaps matching TRBD2 (5 bases). Trimming left V 2 bases short and J 0 bases short, with 10 bases between. Germline CDR1 and CDR2: SGHKS and YYEKEE (reference sequence). This CDR3 contains 15 residues. CDR3 amino acids: CASSLRDPSTDTQYF. CDR3 coding DNA: TGTGCCAGCAGCTTACGGGATCCAAGCACAGATACGCAGTATTTT.

There are many counts of this clonotype. This chain connects TRBV10-3 to TRBJ1-5, with D uncertain. The CDR3 runs to 13 residues. The germline V gene encodes CDR1 ENHRY and CDR2 SYGVKD. V was cut by 4 bases and J by 4 bases, with 8 bases left in between. CDR3 nucleotide sequence: TGTGCCATCAGTGGTCCCGGAAATCAGCCCCAGCATTTT. Translation gives CAISGPGNQPQHF.

This clonotype came up many times. The chain links TRBV3-1 to TRBJ1-1, with a possible D match to TRBD1 (6 bases). Per germline, CDR1 LGHDT and CDR2 YNNKEL (reference sequence). There are 14 residues in the CDR3. Between the trimmed V and J ends, which lost 9 bases and 0 bases, there was a span of 14 bases. The DNA of the CDR3 is TGTGCCAGTTCCGTGGACAGCATGAACACTGAAGCTTTCTTT. This translates into CASSVDSMNTEAFF.

Turning to this clonotype: A much larger clone sits a single nucleotide away, making a read error possible. This chain uses TRBV5-4 with TRBJ2-3; 10 bases map to TRBD2. The CDR3 is made up of 14 amino acids. Germline CDR1 SGHNT, CDR2 YYREEE (reference sequence). J lost 7 bases, V lost 4 bases, and 6 bases had no gene match. The CDR3 DNA reads as TGTGCCAGCAGCACTAGCGGGGTGGCATATACGCAGTATTTT. It is translated as CASSTSGVAYTQYF.

A note on this clonotype: A much larger clone lies a single base off, so this may be a read error. The chain combines TRBV6-2 or TRBV6-3 with TRBJ2-2, with a weak D call TRBD2 (5 bases). This CDR3 has 16 amino acids. CDR1 is MNHEY and CDR2 is SVGEGT in the germline V gene. This chain's CDR3 is CASSPVRRTNTGELVF. The CDR3 DNA is TGTGCCAGCAGCCCCGTTCGGCGAACGAACACCGGGGAGCTGGTTTTT.

This clonotype was picked up many times. This chain connects TRBV3-1 to TRBJ2-5, with 8 bases matching TRBD1. Germline assignment: CDR1 LGHDT and CDR2 YNNKEL (reference sequence). J gave up 4 bases and V 4 bases, and 8 bases lay outside the gene matches. The CDR3 length is 15 residues. This CDR3 reads CASSLKLDRAETQYF. DNA for the CDR3: TGTGCCAGCAGCCTAAAATTGGACAGGGCAGAGACCCAGTACTTC.

This clonotype appeared a few times. A single base separates this from a much larger clone, so it may be a read error. This chain uses TRBV29-1 with TRBJ2-1, with TRBD2 as a possible D gene (5 bases). This CDR3 is 13 amino acids long. Germline V gene lookup returns CDR1 SQVTM and CDR2 ANQGSEA. Written as DNA, the CDR3 is TGCAGCGCCCCGGGAACCTCCTACAATGGGCAGTTCTTC. Protein: CSAPGTSYNGQFF.

The J gene is TRBJ2-3, the V gene TRBV20-1, with 7 bases matching TRBD1. CDR1 DFQATT and CDR2 SNEGSKA come from the germline V gene (reference sequence). After removal of 3 bases from V and 4 bases from J, the junction contained 4 bases not matched to a gene. The CDR3 contains 13 residues. CDR3 protein: CSARLQGADTQYF. The CDR3 coding sequence is TGCAGTGCTAGGCTCCAGGGGGCAGATACGCAGTATTTT.

For this clonotype: The junction differs from germline at one of its ends, possibly a read error. The chain uses TRBV11-1 and TRBJ2-2; 8 bases match TRBD1. CDR1 is SGHAT and CDR2 is FQDESV in the germline V gene (reference sequence). This CDR3 region has 16 residues. This CDR3 reads CASSLGDRTNTRELFF. CDR3 bases: TGTGCCAGCAGCTTAGGGGACAGGACGAACACCAGGGAGCTGTTTTTT.

This clonotype was observed a handful of times. This chain links TRBV12-3 or TRBV12-4 with TRBJ2-7; D possibly uses TRBD1 or TRBD2 (6 bases each). V was shortened by 3 bases and J by 4 bases, with 16 bases between the two germline ends. This CDR3 spans 15 amino acids. The CDR3 spells CASSFKGGQEYEQYF. CDR3 coding DNA: TGTGCCAGCAGTTTTAAGGGGGGACAAGAATACGAGCAGTACTTC.